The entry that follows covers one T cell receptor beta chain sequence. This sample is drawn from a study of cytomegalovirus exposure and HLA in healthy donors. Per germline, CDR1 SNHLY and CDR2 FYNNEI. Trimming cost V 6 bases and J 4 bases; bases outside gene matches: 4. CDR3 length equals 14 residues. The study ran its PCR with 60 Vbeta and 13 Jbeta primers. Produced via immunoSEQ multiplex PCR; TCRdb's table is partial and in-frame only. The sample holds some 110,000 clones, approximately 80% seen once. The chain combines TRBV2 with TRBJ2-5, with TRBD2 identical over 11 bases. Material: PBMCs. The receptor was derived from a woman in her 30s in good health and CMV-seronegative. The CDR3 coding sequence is TGTGCCAGCAGCCCTCTAGCGGGGGGAGAGACCCAGTACTTC. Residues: CASSPLAGGETQYF.